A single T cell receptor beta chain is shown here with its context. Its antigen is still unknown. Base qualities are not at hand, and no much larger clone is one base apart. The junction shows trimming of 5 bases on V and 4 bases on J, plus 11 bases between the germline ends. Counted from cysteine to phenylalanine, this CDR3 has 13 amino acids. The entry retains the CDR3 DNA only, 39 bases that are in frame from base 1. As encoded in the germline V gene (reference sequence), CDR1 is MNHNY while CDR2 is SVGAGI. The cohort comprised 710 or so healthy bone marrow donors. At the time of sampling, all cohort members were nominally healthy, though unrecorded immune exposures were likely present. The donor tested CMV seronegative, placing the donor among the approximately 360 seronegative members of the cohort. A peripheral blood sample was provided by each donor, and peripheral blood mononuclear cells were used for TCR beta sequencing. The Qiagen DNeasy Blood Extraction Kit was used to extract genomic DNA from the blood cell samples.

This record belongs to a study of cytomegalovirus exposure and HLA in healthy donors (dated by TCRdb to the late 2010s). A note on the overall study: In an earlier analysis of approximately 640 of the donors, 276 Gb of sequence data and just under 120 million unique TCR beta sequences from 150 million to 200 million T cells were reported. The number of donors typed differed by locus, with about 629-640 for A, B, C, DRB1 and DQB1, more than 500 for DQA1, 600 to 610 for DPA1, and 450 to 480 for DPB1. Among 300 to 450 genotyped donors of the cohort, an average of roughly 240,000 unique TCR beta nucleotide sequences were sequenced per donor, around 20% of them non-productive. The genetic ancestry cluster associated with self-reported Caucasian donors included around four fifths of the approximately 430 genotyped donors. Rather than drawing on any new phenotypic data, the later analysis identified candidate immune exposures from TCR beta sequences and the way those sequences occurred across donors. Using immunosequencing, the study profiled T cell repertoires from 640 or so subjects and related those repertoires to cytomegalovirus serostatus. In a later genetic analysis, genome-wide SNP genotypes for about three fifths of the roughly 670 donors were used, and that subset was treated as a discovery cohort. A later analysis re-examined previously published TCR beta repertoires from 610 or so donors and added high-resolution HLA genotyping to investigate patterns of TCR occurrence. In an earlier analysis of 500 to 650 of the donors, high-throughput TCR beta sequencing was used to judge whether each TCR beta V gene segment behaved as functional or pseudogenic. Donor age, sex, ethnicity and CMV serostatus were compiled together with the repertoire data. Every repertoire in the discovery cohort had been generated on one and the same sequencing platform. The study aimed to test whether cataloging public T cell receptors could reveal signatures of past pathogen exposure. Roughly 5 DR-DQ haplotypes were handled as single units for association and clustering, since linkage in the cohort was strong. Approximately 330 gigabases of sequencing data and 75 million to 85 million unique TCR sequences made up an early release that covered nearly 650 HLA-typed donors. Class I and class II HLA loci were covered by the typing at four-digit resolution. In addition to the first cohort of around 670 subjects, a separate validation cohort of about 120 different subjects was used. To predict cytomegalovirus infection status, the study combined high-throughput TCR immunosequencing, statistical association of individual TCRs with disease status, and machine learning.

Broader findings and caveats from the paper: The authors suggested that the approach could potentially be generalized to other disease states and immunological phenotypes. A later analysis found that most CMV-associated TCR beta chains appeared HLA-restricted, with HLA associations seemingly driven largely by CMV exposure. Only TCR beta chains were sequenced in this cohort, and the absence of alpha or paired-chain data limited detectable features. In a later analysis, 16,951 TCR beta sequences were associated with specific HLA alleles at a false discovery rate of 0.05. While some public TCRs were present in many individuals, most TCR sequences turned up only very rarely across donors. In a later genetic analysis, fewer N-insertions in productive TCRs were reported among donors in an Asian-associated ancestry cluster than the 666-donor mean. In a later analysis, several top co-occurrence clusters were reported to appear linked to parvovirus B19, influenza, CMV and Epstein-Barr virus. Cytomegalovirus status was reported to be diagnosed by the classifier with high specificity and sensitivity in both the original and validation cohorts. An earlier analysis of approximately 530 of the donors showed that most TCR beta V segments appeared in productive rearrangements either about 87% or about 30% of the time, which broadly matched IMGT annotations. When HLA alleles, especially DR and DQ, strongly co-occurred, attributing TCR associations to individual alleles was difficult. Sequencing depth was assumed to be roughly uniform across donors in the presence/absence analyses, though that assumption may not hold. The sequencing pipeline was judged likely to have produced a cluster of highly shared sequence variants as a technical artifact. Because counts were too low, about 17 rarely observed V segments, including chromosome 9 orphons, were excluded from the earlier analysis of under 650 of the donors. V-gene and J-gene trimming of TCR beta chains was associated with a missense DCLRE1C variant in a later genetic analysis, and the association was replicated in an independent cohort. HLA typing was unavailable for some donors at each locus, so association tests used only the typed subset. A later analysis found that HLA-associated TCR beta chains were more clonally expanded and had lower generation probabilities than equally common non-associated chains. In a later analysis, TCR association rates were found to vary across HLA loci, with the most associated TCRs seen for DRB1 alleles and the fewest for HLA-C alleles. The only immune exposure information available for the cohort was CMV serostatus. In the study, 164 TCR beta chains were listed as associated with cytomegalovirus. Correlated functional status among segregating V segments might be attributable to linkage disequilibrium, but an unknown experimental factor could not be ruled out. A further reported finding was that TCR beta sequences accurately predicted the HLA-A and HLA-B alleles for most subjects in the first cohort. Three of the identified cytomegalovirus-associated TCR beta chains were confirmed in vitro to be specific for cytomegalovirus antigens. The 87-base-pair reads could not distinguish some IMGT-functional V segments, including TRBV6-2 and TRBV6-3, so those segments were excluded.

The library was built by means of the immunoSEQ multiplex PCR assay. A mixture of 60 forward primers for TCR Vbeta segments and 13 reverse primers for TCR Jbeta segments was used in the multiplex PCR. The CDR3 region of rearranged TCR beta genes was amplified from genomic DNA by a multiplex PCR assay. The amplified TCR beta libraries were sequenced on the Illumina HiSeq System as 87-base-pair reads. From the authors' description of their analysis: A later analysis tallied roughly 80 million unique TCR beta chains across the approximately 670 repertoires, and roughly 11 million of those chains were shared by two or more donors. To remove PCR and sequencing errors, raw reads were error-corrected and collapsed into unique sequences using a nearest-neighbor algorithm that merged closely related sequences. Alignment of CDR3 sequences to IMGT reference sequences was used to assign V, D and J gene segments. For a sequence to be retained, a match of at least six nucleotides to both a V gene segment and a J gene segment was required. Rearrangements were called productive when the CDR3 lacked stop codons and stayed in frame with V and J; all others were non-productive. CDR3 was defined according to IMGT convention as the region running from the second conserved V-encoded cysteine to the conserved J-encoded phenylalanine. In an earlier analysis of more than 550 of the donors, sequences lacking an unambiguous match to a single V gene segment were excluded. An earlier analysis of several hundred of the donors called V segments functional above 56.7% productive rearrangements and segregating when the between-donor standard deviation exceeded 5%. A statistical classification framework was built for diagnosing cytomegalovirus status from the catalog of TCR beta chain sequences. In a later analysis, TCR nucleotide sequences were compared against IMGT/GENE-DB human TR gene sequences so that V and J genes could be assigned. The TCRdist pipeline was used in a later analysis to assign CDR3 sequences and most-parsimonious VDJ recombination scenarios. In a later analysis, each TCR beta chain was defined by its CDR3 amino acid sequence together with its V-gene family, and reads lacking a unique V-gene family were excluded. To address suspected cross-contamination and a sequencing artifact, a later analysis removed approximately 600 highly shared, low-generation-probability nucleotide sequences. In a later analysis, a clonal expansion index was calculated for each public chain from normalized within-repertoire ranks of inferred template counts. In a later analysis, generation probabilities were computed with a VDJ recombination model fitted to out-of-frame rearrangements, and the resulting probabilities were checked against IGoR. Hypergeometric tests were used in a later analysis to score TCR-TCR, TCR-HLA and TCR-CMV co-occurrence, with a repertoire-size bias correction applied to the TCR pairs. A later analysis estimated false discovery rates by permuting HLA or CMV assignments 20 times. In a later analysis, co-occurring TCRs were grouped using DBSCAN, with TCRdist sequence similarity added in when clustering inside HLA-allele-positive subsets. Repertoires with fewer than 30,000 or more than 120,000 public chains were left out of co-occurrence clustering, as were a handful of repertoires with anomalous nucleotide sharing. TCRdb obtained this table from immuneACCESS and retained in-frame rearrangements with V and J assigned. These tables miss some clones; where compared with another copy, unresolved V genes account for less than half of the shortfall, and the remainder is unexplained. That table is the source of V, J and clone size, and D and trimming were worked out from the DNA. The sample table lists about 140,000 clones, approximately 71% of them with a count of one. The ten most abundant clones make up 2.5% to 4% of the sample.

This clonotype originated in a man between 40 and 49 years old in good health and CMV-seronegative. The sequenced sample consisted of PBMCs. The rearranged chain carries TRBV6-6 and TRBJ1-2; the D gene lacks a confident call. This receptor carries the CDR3 CASSRSAGYGYTF. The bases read TGTGCCAGCAGTCGCTCCGCAGGCTATGGCTACACCTTC.